The clone carrying this TCR beta chain showed up just a few times. Its antigen is undetermined. This CDR3 is 15 amino acids long. Germline V gene lookup returns CDR1 SGDLS and CDR2 YYNGEE. Trimming removed 1 base at V and 4 bases at J, with 14 bases between. The data were taken from a study of beta chain features in type 1 diabetes. Expressed TCRB transcripts were sequenced because the isolated RNA had all been reverse transcribed beforehand. Data came from immunoSEQ multiplex PCR; TCRdb stores just in-frame clones and leaves some out. The sample shows about 300,000 clones, about 14% of them seen only once. Study results and caveats: Moderately but significantly shorter TCRB CDR3s were found in Type 1 diabetes patients in all four CD4+ subsets. Type 1 diabetes patients had VDJ junctions that carried fewer insertions and more deletions.

This sequence joins TRBV9 and TRBJ1-2, with a possible D match to TRBD1 (6 bases). Sequenced input: naive CD4+ T cells from blood. This clonotype originated in a woman aged 18-29 years with type 1 diabetes. CDR3 protein: CASSVPPTGIYGYTF. CDR3 nucleotides: TGTGCCAGCAGCGTACCCCCCACAGGGATCTATGGCTACACCTTC.